Sequencing of this TCR beta chain was carried out in a study of T-cell reconstitution after alpha-beta-depleted transplantation in children. Unique molecular identifiers were incorporated during preparation of the TCRbeta library. TCRdb reanalysed the PCR reads using MiXCR and keeps one entry per CDR3 protein. The sample holds fewer than 550,000 distinct CDR3 sequences, about 10% seen once. V was pared by 5 bases and J by 2 bases, with 15 bases between. CDR3 length: 16 amino acids. The origin of this receptor is a child younger than 10 with inherited bone marrow failure, due to receive a stem cell transplant. V gene TRBV12-3 or TRBV12-4 combines with J gene TRBJ2-2, with D possibly being TRBD1 or TRBD2 (5 bases each). The material sequenced was PBMCs, taken before TCRalphabeta/CD19-depleted stem cell transplant. The CDR3, as DNA: TGTGCCAGCAGTGAGGGACGGAGATTTAACACCGGGGAGCTGTTTTTT. Translated: CASSEGRRFNTGELFF.